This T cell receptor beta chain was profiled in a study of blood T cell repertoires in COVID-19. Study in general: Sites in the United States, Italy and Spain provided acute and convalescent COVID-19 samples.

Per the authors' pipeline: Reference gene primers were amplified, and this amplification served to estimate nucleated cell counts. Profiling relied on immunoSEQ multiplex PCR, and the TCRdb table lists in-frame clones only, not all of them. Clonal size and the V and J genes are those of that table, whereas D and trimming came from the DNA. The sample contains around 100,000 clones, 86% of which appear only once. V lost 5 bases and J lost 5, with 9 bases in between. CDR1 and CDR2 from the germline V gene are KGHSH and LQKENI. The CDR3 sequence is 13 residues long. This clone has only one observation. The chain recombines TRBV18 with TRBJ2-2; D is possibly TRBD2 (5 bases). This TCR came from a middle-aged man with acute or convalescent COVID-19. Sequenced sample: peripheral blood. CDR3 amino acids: CASSSPGTGELFF. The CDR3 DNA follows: TGTGCCAGCTCATCGCCGGGAACCGGGGAGCTGTTTTTT.